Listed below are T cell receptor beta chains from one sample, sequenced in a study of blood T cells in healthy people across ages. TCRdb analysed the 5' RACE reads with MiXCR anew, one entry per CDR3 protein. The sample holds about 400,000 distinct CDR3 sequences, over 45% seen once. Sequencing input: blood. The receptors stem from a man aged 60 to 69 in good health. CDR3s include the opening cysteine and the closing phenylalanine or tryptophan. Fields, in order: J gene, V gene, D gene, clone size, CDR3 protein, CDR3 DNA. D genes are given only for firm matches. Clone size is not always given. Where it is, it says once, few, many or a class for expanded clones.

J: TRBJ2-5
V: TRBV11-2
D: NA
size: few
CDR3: CASSRVFQETQYF
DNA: TGTGCCAGCAGCCGGGTCTTCCAAGAGACCCAGTACTTC

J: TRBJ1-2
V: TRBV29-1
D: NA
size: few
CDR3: CSVESGNGYTF
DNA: TGCAGCGTTGAGTCGGGGAATGGCTACACCTTC

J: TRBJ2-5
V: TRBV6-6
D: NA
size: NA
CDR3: CASAGSLQETQYF
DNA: TGTGCCAGCGCTGGGAGTCTCCAAGAGACCCAGTACTTC

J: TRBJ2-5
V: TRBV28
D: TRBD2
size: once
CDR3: CASSWGGNQETQYF
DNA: TGTGCCAGCAGTTGGGGGGGTAACCAAGAGACCCAGTACTTC

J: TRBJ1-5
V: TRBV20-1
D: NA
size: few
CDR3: CSARVGLPQHF
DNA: TGCAGTGCTAGAGTTGGACTGCCCCAGCATTTT

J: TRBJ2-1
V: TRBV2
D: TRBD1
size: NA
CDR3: CASSDNRGREQFF
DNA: TGTGCCAGCAGTGATAACAGGGGGCGGGAGCAGTTCTTC

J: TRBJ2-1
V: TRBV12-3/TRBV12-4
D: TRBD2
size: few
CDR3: CASSEPGTSGMNEQFF
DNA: TGTGCCAGCAGTGAACCCGGGACTAGCGGGATGAATGAGCAGTTCTTC

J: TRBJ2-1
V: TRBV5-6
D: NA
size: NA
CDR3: CASSPVPETNNEQFF
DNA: TGTGCCAGCAGTCCGGTCCCGGAGACTAACAATGAGCAGTTCTTC

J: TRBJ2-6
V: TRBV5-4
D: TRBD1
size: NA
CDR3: CASSKPGQGTSGANVLTF
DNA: TGTGCCAGCAGCAAACCGGGACAGGGGACCTCTGGGGCCAACGTCCTGACTTTC

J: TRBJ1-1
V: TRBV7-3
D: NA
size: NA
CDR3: CANSLSPNTEAFF
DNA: TGTGCCAACAGCTTATCCCCGAACACTGAAGCTTTCTTT

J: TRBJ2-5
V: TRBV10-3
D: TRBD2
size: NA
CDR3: CAISGTSGGQETQYF
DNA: TGTGCCATCAGTGGGACTAGCGGGGGCCAAGAGACCCAGTACTTC

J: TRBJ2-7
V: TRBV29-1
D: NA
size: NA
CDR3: CSAIESSYEQYF
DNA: TGCAGCGCCATTGAAAGCTCCTACGAGCAGTACTTC

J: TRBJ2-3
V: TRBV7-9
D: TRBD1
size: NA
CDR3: CASRSTGTVSTDMQYF
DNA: TGTGCCAGCAGGTCTACCGGGACAGTTAGCACAGATATGCAGTATTTT

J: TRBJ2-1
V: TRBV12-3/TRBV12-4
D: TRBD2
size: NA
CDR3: CASSGLAPLGNEQFF
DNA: TGTGCCAGCAGCGGACTAGCGCCTCTCGGCAATGAGCAGTTCTTC

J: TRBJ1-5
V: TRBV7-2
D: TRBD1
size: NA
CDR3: CASRVTGGEGQPQHF
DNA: TGTGCCAGCAGAGTGACAGGGGGTGAGGGTCAGCCCCAGCATTTT

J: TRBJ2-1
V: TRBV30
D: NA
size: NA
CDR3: CAWRVRGKVNEQFF
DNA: TGTGCCTGGAGAGTGCGCGGGAAGGTGAATGAGCAGTTCTTC

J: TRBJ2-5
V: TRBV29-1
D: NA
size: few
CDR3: CSVSSADRRLQETQYF
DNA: TGCAGCGTTTCGTCGGCCGACCGACGGCTACAAGAGACCCAGTACTTC

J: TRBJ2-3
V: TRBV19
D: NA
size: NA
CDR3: CASSMQGLGVQYF
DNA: TGTGCCAGTAGTATGCAGGGTTTGGGCGTACAGTATTTT

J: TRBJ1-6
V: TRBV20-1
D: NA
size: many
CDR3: CSPSGTEAGNSPLHF
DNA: TGCAGTCCTAGTGGGACCGAGGCTGGTAATTCACCCCTCCACTTT

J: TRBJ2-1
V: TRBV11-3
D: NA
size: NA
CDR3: CASSVDSGRSEQFF
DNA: TGTGCCAGCAGCGTAGATTCCGGGAGAAGTGAGCAGTTCTTC